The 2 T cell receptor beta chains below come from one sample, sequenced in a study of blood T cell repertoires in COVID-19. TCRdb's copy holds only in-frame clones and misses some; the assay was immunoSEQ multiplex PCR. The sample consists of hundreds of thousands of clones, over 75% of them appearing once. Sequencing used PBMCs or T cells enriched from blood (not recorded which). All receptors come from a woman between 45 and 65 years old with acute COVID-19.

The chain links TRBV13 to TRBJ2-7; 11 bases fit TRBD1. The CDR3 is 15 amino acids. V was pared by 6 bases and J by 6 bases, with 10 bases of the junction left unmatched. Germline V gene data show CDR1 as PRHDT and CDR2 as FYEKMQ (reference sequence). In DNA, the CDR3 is TGTGCCAGCAGTCGGACAGGGGGCCTCCCGGGCGAGCAGTACTTC. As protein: CASSRTGGLPGEQYF.

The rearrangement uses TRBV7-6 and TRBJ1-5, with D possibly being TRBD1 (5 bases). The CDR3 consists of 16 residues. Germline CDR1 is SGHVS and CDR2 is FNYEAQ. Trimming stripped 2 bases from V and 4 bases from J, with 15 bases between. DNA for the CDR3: TGTGCCAGCAGCTTACAGGGTGGAGTAGGGAATCAGCCCCAGCATTTT. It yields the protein CASSLQGGVGNQPQHF.